The clone carrying this TCR beta chain showed up just a few times. Its antigen remains unknown. One end of the junction varies from germline; a read error may be responsible. Selection for sequencing was limited to patients who had shown CD8+CD57+ cell expansion by flow cytometry. Patients had undergone no therapy by the time their blood was sampled. The sample belongs to a study of CD8+CD57+ T cells in acquired aplastic anemia. Overall study context: DNA per sorted CD4+ or CD8+ sample ranged roughly 0.17 to 27.4 ug, averaging 3.2 ug.

CDR1 and CDR2 from the germline V gene are SGHAT and FQNNGV. The CDR3 consists of 14 residues. Study-level points and caveats: Patients showed no significant difference from controls in CD8+ Simpson's diversity. Patients and controls shared 25 to 30 CD8+ CDR3 sequences, which appeared highly expressed in patients and within their immunodominant clones.

Genomic DNA, the template, was used for profiling of the TCR beta VDJ and CDR3. TCRdb passed the reads through MiXCR, listing each CDR3 protein once. Of just over 450,000 distinct CDR3 sequences in the sample, about a third were seen once. This rearrangement joins TRBV11-2 to TRBJ2-7; 9 positions match TRBD1. This clonotype was obtained from a human donor with aplastic anemia. The sequenced sample consisted of sorted CD4+, CD8+, or CD8+CD57+ T cells (not recorded which) from PBMCs. The CDR3 is CASSLGTGSYEQCF. The CDR3 DNA reads TGCGCCAGCAGCTTAGGGACAGGGTCTTACGAGCAGTGCTTC. Together with reference TRBV11-2 and TRBJ2-7, the CDR3 gives the full variable domain: EAGVAQSPRYKIIEKRQSVAFWCNPISGHATLYWYQQILGQGPKLLIQFQNNGVVDDSQLPKDRFSAERLKGVDSTLKIQPAKLEDSAVYLCASSLGTGSYEQCFGPGTRLTVT.